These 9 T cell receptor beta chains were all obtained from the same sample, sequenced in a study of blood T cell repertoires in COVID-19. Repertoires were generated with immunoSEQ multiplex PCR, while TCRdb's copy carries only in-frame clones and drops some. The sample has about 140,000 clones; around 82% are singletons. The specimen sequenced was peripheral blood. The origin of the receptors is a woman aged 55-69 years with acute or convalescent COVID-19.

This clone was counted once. The CDR3 region is CASSLSGTRTYNEQFF. In DNA form, the CDR3 reads TGTGCCAGCAGTTTATCCGGGACTAGAACCTACAATGAGCAGTTCTTC. J is TRBJ2-1 and V is TRBV28, with 8 bases lining up with TRBD2. V was pared by 1 base and J by 2 bases, with 4 bases of the junction left unmatched. Germline V gene data show CDR1 as MDHEN and CDR2 as SYDVKM. The CDR3 covers 16 residues.

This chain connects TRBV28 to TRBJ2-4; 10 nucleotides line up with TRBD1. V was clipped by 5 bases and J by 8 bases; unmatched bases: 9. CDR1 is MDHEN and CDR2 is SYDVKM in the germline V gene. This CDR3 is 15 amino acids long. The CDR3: CASSGGQGISDIQYF. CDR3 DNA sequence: TGTGCCAGCAGTGGGGGACAGGGGATTTCGGACATTCAGTACTTC.

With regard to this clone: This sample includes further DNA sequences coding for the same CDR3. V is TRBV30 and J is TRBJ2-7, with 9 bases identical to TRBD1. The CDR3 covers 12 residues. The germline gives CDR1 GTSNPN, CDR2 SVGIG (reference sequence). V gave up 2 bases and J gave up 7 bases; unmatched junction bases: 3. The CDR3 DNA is TGTGCCTGGAGTCTGGACAGGGGTGAGCAGTACTTC. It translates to CAWSLDRGEQYF.

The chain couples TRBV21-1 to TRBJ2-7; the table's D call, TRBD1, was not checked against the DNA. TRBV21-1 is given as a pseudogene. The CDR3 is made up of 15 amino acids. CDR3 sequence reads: CASSYRGWDTYEQYF. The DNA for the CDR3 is TGTGCCAGCAGCTACAGGGGTTGGGACACCTACGAGCAGTACTTC.

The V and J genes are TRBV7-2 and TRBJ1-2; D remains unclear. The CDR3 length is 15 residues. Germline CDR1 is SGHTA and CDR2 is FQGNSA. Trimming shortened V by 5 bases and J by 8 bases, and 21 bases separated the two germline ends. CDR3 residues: CASSLPGITSGGYTF. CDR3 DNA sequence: TGTGCCAGCAGCCTGCCCGGGATTACAAGCGGCGGCTACACCTTC.

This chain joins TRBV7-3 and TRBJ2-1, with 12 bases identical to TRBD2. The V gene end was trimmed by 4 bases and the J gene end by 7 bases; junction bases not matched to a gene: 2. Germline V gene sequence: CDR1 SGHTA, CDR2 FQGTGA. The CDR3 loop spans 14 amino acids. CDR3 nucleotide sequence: TGTGCCAGCAGCTCTAGCGGGAGGGCGAATGAGCAGTTCTTC. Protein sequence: CASSSSGRANEQFF.

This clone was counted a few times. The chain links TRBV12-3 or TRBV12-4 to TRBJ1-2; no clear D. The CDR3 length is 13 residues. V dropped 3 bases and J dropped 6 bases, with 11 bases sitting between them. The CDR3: CASSFMGVDGYTF. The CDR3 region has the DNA TGTGCCAGCAGTTTTATGGGAGTTGATGGCTACACCTTC.

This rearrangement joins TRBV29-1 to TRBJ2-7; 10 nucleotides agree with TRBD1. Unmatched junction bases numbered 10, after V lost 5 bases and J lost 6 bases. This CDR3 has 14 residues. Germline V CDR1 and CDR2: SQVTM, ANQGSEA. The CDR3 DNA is TGCAGCGTTCGGGTCGGGACAGGGGCCTCCGAGCAGTACTTC. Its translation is CSVRVGTGASEQYF.

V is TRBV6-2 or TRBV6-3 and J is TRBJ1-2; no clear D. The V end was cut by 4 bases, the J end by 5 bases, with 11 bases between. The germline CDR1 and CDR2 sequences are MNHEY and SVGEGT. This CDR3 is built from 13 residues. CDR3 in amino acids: CASSWEALYGYTF. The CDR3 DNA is TGTGCCAGCAGTTGGGAGGCTTTGTATGGCTACACCTTC.